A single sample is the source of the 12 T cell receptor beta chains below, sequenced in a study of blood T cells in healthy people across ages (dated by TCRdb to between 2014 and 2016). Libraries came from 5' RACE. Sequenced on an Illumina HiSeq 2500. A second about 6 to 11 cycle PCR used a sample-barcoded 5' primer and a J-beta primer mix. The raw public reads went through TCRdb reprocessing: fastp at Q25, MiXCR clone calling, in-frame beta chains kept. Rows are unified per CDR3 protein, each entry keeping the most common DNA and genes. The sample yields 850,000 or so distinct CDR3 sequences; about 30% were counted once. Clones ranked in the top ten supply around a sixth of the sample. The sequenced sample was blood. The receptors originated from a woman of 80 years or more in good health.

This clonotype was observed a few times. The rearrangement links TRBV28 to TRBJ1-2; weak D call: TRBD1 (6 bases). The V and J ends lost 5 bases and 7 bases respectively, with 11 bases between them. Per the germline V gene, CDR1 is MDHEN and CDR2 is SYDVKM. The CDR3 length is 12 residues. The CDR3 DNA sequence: TGTGCCAGCAGTGCAAACAGGGTTGGCTACACCTTC. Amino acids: CASSANRVGYTF.

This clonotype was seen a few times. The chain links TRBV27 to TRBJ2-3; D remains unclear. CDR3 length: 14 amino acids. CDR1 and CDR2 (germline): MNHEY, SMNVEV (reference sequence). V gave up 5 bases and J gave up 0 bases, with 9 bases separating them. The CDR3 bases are TGTGCCAGCAGTCCACACAGAAGCACAGATACGCAGTATTTT. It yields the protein CASSPHRSTDTQYF.

The CDR3 sequence: CASSHLAGAPSSFF. The CDR3, as DNA: TGTGCCAGCAGCCACCTAGCGGGGGCTCCGAGTTCGTTCTTC. The chain uses TRBV11-2 and TRBJ2-1; 10 nucleotides align to TRBD2. The germline gives CDR1 SGHAT, CDR2 FQNNGV. V gave up 5 bases and J gave up 15 bases; unmatched junction bases: 13. CDR3 length equals 14 residues.

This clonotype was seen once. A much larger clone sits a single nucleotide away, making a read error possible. CDR3 DNA sequence: TGTGCCAGCAGAGGAGATCGAGACAGGGGCTATGGCTACACCTTC. Translating it yields CASRGDRDRGYGYTF. V usage is TRBV25-1 and J usage is TRBJ1-2; TRBD1 agrees at 8 bases. Germline lookup yields CDR1 MGHDK and CDR2 SYGVNS. The junction had 10 bases not matched to a gene; V was cut back by 6 bases and J by 4 bases. The CDR3 covers 15 residues.

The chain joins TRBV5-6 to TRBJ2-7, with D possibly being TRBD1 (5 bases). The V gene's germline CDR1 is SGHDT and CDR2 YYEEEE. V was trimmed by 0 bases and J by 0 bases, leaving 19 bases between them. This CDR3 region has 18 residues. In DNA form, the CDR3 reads TGTGCCAGCAGCTTGGAACTCTCCATAGACGACAGCTCCTACGAGCAGTACTTC. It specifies CASSLELSIDDSSYEQYF.

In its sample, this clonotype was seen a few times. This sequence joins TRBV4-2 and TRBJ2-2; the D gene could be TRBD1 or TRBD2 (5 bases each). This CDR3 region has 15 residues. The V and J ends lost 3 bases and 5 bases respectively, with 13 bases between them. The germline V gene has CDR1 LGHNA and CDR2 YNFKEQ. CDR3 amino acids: CASSHGAEPTGELFF. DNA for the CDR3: TGTGCCAGCAGCCACGGGGCGGAACCAACCGGGGAGCTGTTTTTT.

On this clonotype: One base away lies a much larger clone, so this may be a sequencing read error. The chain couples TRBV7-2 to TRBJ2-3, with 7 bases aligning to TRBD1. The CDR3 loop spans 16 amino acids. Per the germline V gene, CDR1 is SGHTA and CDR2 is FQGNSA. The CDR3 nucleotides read TGTGCCAACAGCTTTATGATGGGACAGCGCACAGATACGCAGTATTTT. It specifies CANSFMMGQRTDTQYF.

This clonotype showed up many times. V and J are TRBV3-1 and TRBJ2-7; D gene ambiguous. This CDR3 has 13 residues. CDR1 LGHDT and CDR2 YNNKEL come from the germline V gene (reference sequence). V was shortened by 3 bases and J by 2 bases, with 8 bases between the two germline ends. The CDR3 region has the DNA TGTGCCAGCAGCCATTTATCGGCCTACGAGCAGTACTTC. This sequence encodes CASSHLSAYEQYF.

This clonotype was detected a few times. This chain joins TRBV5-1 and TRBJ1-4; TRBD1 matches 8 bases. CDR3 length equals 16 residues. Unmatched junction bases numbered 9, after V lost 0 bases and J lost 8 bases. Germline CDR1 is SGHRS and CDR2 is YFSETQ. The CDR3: CASSLVGQGLGEKLFF. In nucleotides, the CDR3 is TGCGCCAGCAGCTTGGTTGGACAGGGCTTGGGGGAAAAACTGTTTTTT.

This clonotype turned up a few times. The CDR3 DNA reads TGTGCCAGCAGCTTTCAGCCGCGCAGGAGCAATGAGCAGTTCTTC. It codes for CASSFQPRRSNEQFF. This sequence joins TRBV7-6 and TRBJ2-1; unclear D gene. The CDR3 totals 15 residues. CDR1 is SGHVS and CDR2 is FNYEAQ in the germline V gene. The ends were cut back, 3 bases at V and 6 bases at J, with 15 bases in the middle.

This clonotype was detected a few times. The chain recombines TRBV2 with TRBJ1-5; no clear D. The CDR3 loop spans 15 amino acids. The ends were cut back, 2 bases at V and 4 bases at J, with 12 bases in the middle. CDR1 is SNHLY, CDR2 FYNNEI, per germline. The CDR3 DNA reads TGTGCCAGCAGTGAAAGGGCAGGTCGAAATCAGCCCCAGCATTTT. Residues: CASSERAGRNQPQHF.

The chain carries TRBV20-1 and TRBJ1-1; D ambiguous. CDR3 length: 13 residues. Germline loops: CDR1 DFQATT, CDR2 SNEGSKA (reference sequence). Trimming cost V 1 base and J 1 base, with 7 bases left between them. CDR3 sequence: CSARVGPNTEAFF. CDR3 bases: TGCAGTGCTAGAGTAGGGCCGAACACTGAAGCTTTCTTT.